The rows below give T cell receptor beta chains drawn from one sample of a study of blood T cell repertoires in COVID-19. The method was immunoSEQ multiplex PCR; TCRdb's version includes in-frame clones alone and lacks a portion of them. Of 150,000 or so clones listed, approximately 92% are singletons. Sequences were obtained from peripheral blood. The receptors were sampled from a man younger than 35 with COVID-19, enrolled during active disease. Both conserved end residues are part of each CDR3. D genes are given only for firm matches. Only some rows state a clone size, as once, few, many or a class for expanded clones.

D gene	clone size	V gene	J gene	CDR3 protein	CDR3 DNA
TRBD2	NA	TRBV6-5	TRBJ2-1	CASSYVVAGYNEQFF	TGTGCCAGCAGTTACGTAGTAGCGGGGTACAATGAGCAGTTCTTC
TRBD2	NA	TRBV28	TRBJ2-2	CASSPRELYTGELFF	TGTGCCAGCAGCCCGCGGGAGTTGTACACCGGGGAGCTGTTTTTT
TRBD1	NA	TRBV14	TRBJ2-5	CASSQGTGVETQYF	TGTGCCAGCAGCCAAGGGACAGGGGTGGAGACCCAGTACTTC
NA	once	TRBV27	TRBJ2-7	CASSLWAQGPYPTEQYF	TGTGCCAGCAGTTTATGGGCGCAGGGGCCCTATCCCACCGAGCAGTACTTC
NA	NA	TRBV6-6	TRBJ1-2	CASSNLGTFVYGYTF	TGTGCCAGCAGTAACCTAGGGACATTCGTATATGGCTACACCTTC
NA	NA	TRBV27	TRBJ1-1	CASSLGGLNTEAFF	TGTGCCAGCAGCTTGGGGGGTTTGAACACTGAAGCTTTCTTT
TRBD1	once	TRBV27	TRBJ2-7	CASSLDRGPYEQYF	TGTGCCAGCAGTTTAGACAGGGGCCCCTACGAGCAGTACTTC
TRBD2	once	TRBV10-3	TRBJ2-1	CAIKRETNEQFF	TGTGCCATCAAGCGGGAGACAAATGAGCAGTTCTTC
NA	NA	TRBV11-2	TRBJ2-3	CASSPGSDTQYF	TGTGCCAGCAGCCCCGGGTCAGATACGCAGTATTTT
TRBD2	NA	TRBV2	TRBJ2-1	CASEGTSGSYNEQFF	TGTGCCAGTGAAGGAACTAGCGGGAGTTACAATGAGCAGTTCTTC
TRBD1	few	TRBV7-2	TRBJ1-6	CASSYKTGDNSPLHF	TGTGCCAGCAGCTACAAGACAGGGGACAATTCACCCCTCCACTTT
NA	few	TRBV11-2	TRBJ2-2	CASSLIQGNTGELFF	TGTGCCAGCAGCTTGATACAGGGGAACACCGGGGAGCTGTTTTTT
NA	NA	TRBV5-1	TRBJ2-5	CASSLRQAPQETQYF	TGCGCCAGCAGCCTTAGACAGGCTCCCCAAGAGACCCAGTACTTC
NA	NA	TRBV28	TRBJ1-4	CASSRTANKGEKLFF	TGTGCCAGCAGCCGCACGGCCAACAAGGGGGAAAAACTGTTTTTT
NA	NA	TRBV4-3	TRBJ2-3	CASSQEGASTDTQYF	TGCGCCAGCAGCCAAGAGGGGGCTAGCACAGATACGCAGTATTTT
NA	NA	TRBV1	TRBJ2-1	CTSSLEFF	TGCACCAGCAGCCTCGAGTTCTTC
TRBD1	few	TRBV6-6	TRBJ1-5	CASSRYGQGGRNQPQHF	TGTGCCAGCAGTCGATATGGACAGGGTGGGCGCAATCAGCCCCAGCATTTT
NA	NA	TRBV7-9	TRBJ2-5	CASSPKGEGKWTQYF	TGTGCCAGCAGCCCCAAGGGGGAGGGCAAGTGGACCCAGTACTTC